These T cell receptor beta chains were read from a single sample in a study of blood T cells in healthy people across ages. From the 5' RACE reads, TCRdb called clonotypes with MiXCR, one entry per CDR3 protein. The repertoire consists of some 940,000 distinct CDR3 sequences, with 29% occurring once and the leading ten covering 10%. These same data were also listed under a study on T cells of mothers and their children.

The sample comprised blood. The receptor source for this set is a middle-aged woman in good health. CDR3s include the opening cysteine and the closing phenylalanine or tryptophan. The order of the fields is CDR3 length, clone size, J gene, V gene, D gene, CDR3 protein, CDR3 DNA. A D gene is named only where the DNA matches it firmly. Not every row has a clone size; where given, it reads once, few, many or a size class.

17	.	TRBJ1-6	TRBV20-1	TRBD1	CSATDRGRSSYNSPLHF	TGCAGTGCCACAGACAGGGGACGGAGCTCCTATAATTCACCCCTCCACTTT
12	.	TRBJ1-2	TRBV7-2	.	CASSFQGYDYTF	TGTGCCAGCAGCTTTCAAGGGTATGACTACACCTTC
18	few	TRBJ2-6	TRBV6-5	.	CASSYGNRGNSGANVLTF	TGTGCCAGCAGTTACGGGAATCGGGGTAACTCTGGGGCCAACGTCCTGACTTTC
20	.	TRBJ2-3	TRBV7-2	TRBD2	CASSLASVRLTGGSTDTQYF	TGTGCCAGCAGCTTAGCTTCGGTGAGGTTGACGGGGGGATCCACAGATACGCAGTATTTT
13	.	TRBJ2-5	TRBV5-1	.	CASRRRPQETQYF	TGCGCCAGCAGGCGCAGGCCACAAGAGACCCAGTACTTC
13	few	TRBJ2-7	TRBV12-5	.	CASGSDAGAEQYF	TGTGCTAGTGGTTCGGATGCAGGGGCCGAGCAGTACTTC
13	few	TRBJ1-2	TRBV28	TRBD1	CASIKTGDYGYTF	TGTGCCAGCATAAAAACAGGGGACTATGGCTACACCTTC
13	many	TRBJ2-7	TRBV5-6	.	CASSFGTPRGQYF	TGTGCCAGCAGCTTCGGAACTCCCCGAGGGCAGTACTTC
15	many	TRBJ1-2	TRBV27	TRBD1	CASSRGGQGLYGYTF	TGTGCCAGCAGCCGAGGAGGACAGGGACTCTATGGCTACACCTTC
15	.	TRBJ1-1	TRBV12-3/TRBV12-4	.	CASSLGPTSRTEAFF	TGTGCCAGCAGTTTAGGGCCAACTTCGAGGACTGAAGCTTTCTTT
15	many	TRBJ2-3	TRBV29-1	.	CSAAPTGSITDTQYF	TGCAGCGCCGCACCGACGGGGAGCATCACAGATACGCAGTATTTT
14	many	TRBJ2-7	TRBV20-1	TRBD2	CSARASGGEGEQYF	TGCAGTGCACGCGCTAGCGGGGGGGAAGGCGAGCAGTACTTC
15	.	TRBJ2-7	TRBV5-6	.	CASSWRAALSYEQYF	TGTGCCAGCAGCTGGCGGGCGGCGCTTTCCTACGAGCAGTACTTC
15	.	TRBJ2-7	TRBV4-2	.	CASSQPRGRTYEQYF	TGTGCCAGCAGCCAACCCCGGGGAAGGACCTACGAGCAGTACTTC
17	many	TRBJ2-4	TRBV3-1	.	CASSQRGGGSGENIQYF	TGTGCCAGCAGCCAACGCGGGGGCGGGTCCGGAGAAAACATTCAGTACTTC
14	once	TRBJ1-6	TRBV28	.	CASSPPRGNSPLHF	TGTGCCAGCAGTCCCCCCCGCGGGAATTCACCCCTCCACTTT
15	.	TRBJ1-6	TRBV18	.	CVSSPPGIYNSPLHF	TGTGTCAGCTCACCACCGGGGATCTATAATTCACCCCTCCACTTT
14	many	TRBJ1-5	TRBV7-9	TRBD1	CASQGDVGNQPQHF	TGTGCAAGCCAGGGGGATGTGGGCAATCAGCCCCAGCATTTT
14	.	TRBJ1-1	TRBV12-3/TRBV12-4	TRBD1	CASRSGQGHTEAFF	TGTGCCAGCAGATCGGGACAGGGACACACTGAAGCTTTCTTT
15	.	TRBJ2-3	TRBV24-1	TRBD1	CATSVPGQGTDTQYF	TGTGCCACCAGTGTACCGGGACAGGGAACAGATACGCAGTATTTT
15	many	TRBJ1-2	TRBV25-1	.	CASSESGGAVEGYTF	TGTGCCAGCAGTGAATCGGGCGGTGCGGTTGAAGGCTACACCTTC
15	.	TRBJ1-1	TRBV9	TRBD1	CASSARQGADTEAFF	TGTGCCAGCAGCGCCCGACAGGGAGCGGACACTGAAGCTTTCTTT
16	.	TRBJ1-3	TRBV11-2	.	CASSLRGHESGNTIYF	TGTGCCAGCAGCCTACGAGGACATGAATCTGGAAACACCATATATTTT
15	few	TRBJ2-3	TRBV5-1	TRBD2	CASSRTSGFTDTQYF	TGCGCCAGCAGCCGGACTAGCGGTTTCACAGATACGCAGTATTTT